Sequencing of this T cell receptor beta chain was carried out in a study of cytomegalovirus exposure and HLA in healthy donors. Study conclusions and caveats: Common viral pathogens seemed to be connected with several of the most significant clusters, according to a later analysis. In all likelihood, a cluster of highly shared sequence variants was a sequencing artifact.

In regard to this clone: Its target is not known.

V was clipped by 3 bases and J by 3 bases, with 14 bases between them. Germline V CDR1 and CDR2: GTSNPN, SVGIG (reference sequence). CDR3 size: 14 residues. PCR employed 60 Vbeta and 13 Jbeta primers. The table came from immunoSEQ multiplex PCR; TCRdb's copy has only in-frame clones and leaves some out. The table includes 110,000 to 150,000 clones, approximately 78% detected once. This chain links TRBV30 with TRBJ1-1; no clear D. Source material: PBMCs. The TCR comes from a man aged 18 to 35 in good health and CMV-seropositive. CDR3 in amino acids: CAWSEAGLYTEAFF. CDR3 nucleotide sequence: TGTGCCTGGAGCGAGGCAGGACTTTACACTGAAGCTTTCTTT. Filled out from reference TRBV30 and TRBJ1-1, the complete variable domain reads SQTIHQWPATLVQPVGSPLSLECTVEGTSNPNLYWYRQAAGRGLQLLFYSVGIGQISSEVPQNLSASRPQDRQFILSSKKLLLSDSGFYLCAWSEAGLYTEAFFGQGTRLTVV.